Each of the 9 T cell receptor beta chains below was sequenced from the same sample in a study of cytomegalovirus exposure and HLA in healthy donors. The repertoire was sequenced with immunoSEQ multiplex PCR; TCRdb's copy has only in-frame clones and lacks some. The sample contains 150,000 to 200,000 clones, around nine tenths of which appear only once. Sequenced sample: PBMCs. These receptor sequences come from a woman aged 18-29 years in good health and CMV-seronegative.

V is TRBV6-5 and J is TRBJ2-1, with TRBD2 matching 7 bases. The CDR3 is 15 residues long. V was pared by 2 bases and J by 12 bases, with 13 bases of the junction left unmatched. CDR1 is MNHEY, CDR2 SVGAGI, per germline. CDR3 bases: TGTGCCAGCAGTTACCGCTATACGGGGGAGGGTCCGCAGTTCTTC. The encoded protein is CASSYRYTGEGPQFF.

This chain's CDR3 is CASSVASETRYGYTF. For the CDR3, the DNA is TGTGCCAGCAGCGTAGCTAGTGAAACTCGCTATGGCTACACCTTC. V is TRBV9 and J is TRBJ1-2; D unresolved. V was clipped by 0 bases and J by 4 bases, with 13 bases between them. Germline V gene data show CDR1 as SGDLS and CDR2 as YYNGEE. The CDR3 extends over 15 amino acids.

CDR3 coding DNA: TGTGCCAGCACCAAGTCTGGGGGGACCTACGAGCAGTACTTC. Protein product: CASTKSGGTYEQYF. V gene TRBV14 combines with J gene TRBJ2-7; the D gene is possibly TRBD2 (6 bases). V was shortened by 7 bases and J by 2 bases, with 15 bases between the two germline ends. This CDR3 is 14 amino acids long. Germline V gives CDR1 SGHDN, CDR2 FVKESK.

This clone turned up a few times. The chain has TRBV10-3 and TRBJ1-5; TRBD1 agrees at 11 bases. The V segment lost 11 bases and the J segment 5 bases; nucleotides outside the gene matches: 5. The CDR3 spans 13 residues. The V gene's germline CDR1 is ENHRY and CDR2 SYGVKD. The CDR3 DNA follows: TGTGCCTCACGGGGACAGGGGGATCAGCCCCAGCATTTT. It encodes CASRGQGDQPQHF.

The count of this clone is one. This rearrangement joins TRBV5-5 to TRBJ2-6; TRBD2 is a possible D gene (5 bases). The CDR3 contains 15 residues. Germline V gene sequence: CDR1 SGHKS, CDR2 YYEKEE (reference sequence). The V gene lost 2 bases and the J gene lost 6 bases, with 12 bases spanning the gap. The CDR3, as DNA: TGTGCCAGCAGCTTCAGCGGTCTCATGGCCAACGTCCTGACTTTC. Encoded protein: CASSFSGLMANVLTF.

The chain recombines TRBV18 with TRBJ2-7, with 9 bases aligning to TRBD1. V lost 3 bases to trimming and J lost 2 bases; unmatched junction nucleotides: 5. CDR1 and CDR2 (germline): KGHSH, LQKENI. This CDR3 has 15 residues. The CDR3 coding sequence is TGTGCCAGCTCACCTCGTGGGACAGGGCCCTACGAGCAGTACTTC. As protein: CASSPRGTGPYEQYF.

This clone was picked up a small number of times. J is TRBJ2-5 and V is TRBV7-2, with D possibly TRBD2 on 5 matching bases. Trimming shortened V by 7 bases and J by 2 bases, and 11 bases separated the two germline ends. From germline, CDR1 is SGHTA and CDR2 FQGNSA. CDR3 size: 13 residues. Here the CDR3 reads CASTPGIQETQYF. CDR3 sequence (DNA): TGTGCCAGCACCCCGGGGATACAAGAGACCCAGTACTTC.

The chain combines TRBV6-1 with TRBJ1-5, with 7 bases fitting TRBD1. The V segment lost 8 bases and the J segment 4 bases; nucleotides outside the gene matches: 11. Germline V gene data show CDR1 as MNHNS and CDR2 as SASEGT. The CDR3 consists of 15 residues. The CDR3 loop is CASVGQPDRNQPQHF. The CDR3 DNA is TGTGCCAGCGTGGGGCAACCGGACAGGAATCAGCCCCAGCATTTT.

CDR3 nucleotide sequence: TGTGCCAGCGGCCTGAATAGCGGGAGCCCCATCCGGGGCTACGAGCAGTACTTC. Translating gives CASGLNSGSPIRGYEQYF. The V call is TRBV2, the J call TRBJ2-7, with 9 bases identical to TRBD2. CDR3 length equals 18 residues. Per the germline V gene, CDR1 is SNHLY and CDR2 is FYNNEI. Trimming took 8 bases from V and 3 from J; bases not matched to a gene: 20.